A single sample gave rise to the 6 T cell receptor beta chains below, sequenced in a study of persistence of HIV-infected CD4 T cells. Lysates of CMV-infected fibroblasts at roughly 10 ug/mL stimulated these cells. CD40L-negative CD69-negative CD45RO-high memory CD4+ T cells were sorted as populations depleted of antigen-responding cells. These receptors are not linked to any known antigen. This was the immunoSEQ version 4 assay in survey mode. The assay was immunoSEQ multiplex PCR, and TCRdb's table has in-frame clones only and misses some. There are 35,000 to 45,000 clones in the sample; roughly 80% occur only once, and 1.6% lies in the top ten. The sequencing here drew on CD4+ T cells sorted from PBMCs after 18-hour stimulation, taken from a patient who received antiretroviral therapy. The receptors derive from an adult man with HIV who was CMV-seropositive.

This clone was seen a single time. The chain is built from TRBV29-1 and TRBJ2-1, with 9 bases that match TRBD1. The CDR3 is made up of 13 amino acids. V lost 5 bases and J lost 7; bases outside the gene matches: 6. Germline V lookup: CDR1 SQVTM, CDR2 ANQGSEA. Written as DNA, the CDR3 is TGCAGCGTTCGGACAGGGGTAGGTAATGAGCAGTTCTTC. Translating gives CSVRTGVGNEQFF.

The chain has TRBV28 and TRBJ1-6; D is unresolved. V shed 3 bases and J shed 14 bases, with 5 bases lying between them. Germline-derived CDR1 and CDR2 are MDHEN and SYDVKM. The CDR3 loop spans 10 amino acids. DNA of the CDR3: TGTGCCAGCAGTTTGACTTCCCTCCACTTT. This gives the protein CASSLTSLHF.

The V gene is TRBV24-1, the J gene TRBJ1-5, with 9 bases that match TRBD1. Germline V gene lookup returns CDR1 KGHDR and CDR2 SFDVKD. V gave up 4 bases and J gave up 4 bases; unmatched junction bases: 1. The CDR3 sequence is 14 residues long. The DNA of the CDR3 is TGTGCCACCAGTGACGGACAGGGGAATCAGCCCCAGCATTTT. It codes for CATSDGQGNQPQHF.

The sample holds one count of this clone. V gene TRBV9 combines with J gene TRBJ2-1; D may be TRBD1 (5 bases). V was trimmed by 0 bases and J by 0 bases, leaving 10 bases between them. Germline V gene lookup returns CDR1 SGDLS and CDR2 YYNGEE. The CDR3 extends over 16 amino acids. The CDR3 DNA is TGTGCCAGCAGCGTAGAGGGGCAGGTCTCCTACAATGAGCAGTTCTTC. This sequence encodes CASSVEGQVSYNEQFF.

The chain combines TRBV2 with TRBJ2-3; unclear D gene. CDR1 is SNHLY, CDR2 FYNNEI, per germline. The V and J ends lost 4 bases and 4 bases respectively, with 15 bases between them. The CDR3 is made up of 15 amino acids. DNA of the CDR3: TGTGCCAGCAGTGGGAGCACAGTGACCCCAGATACGCAGTATTTT. Its translation is CASSGSTVTPDTQYF.

This chain connects TRBV12-3 or TRBV12-4 to TRBJ1-6, with D unclear. Trimming removed 3 bases from V and 7 bases from J, with 4 bases in between. CDR3 length: 12 residues. The CDR3 bases are TGTGCCAGCAGTTTTGGGAATTCACCCCTCCACTTT. Translating gives CASSFGNSPLHF.